The 10 T cell receptor beta chains below come from one sample, sequenced in a study of blood T cells in healthy people across ages. For the second PCR, which ran for roughly 7 to 11 cycles, a sample-barcoded 5' primer and a J-beta primer mix were used. TCRdb reprocessed the 5' RACE reads via MiXCR and lists one record per CDR3 protein. Among about 580,000 distinct CDR3 sequences listed, 40% to 50% were seen once. Sequenced: blood. These receptors all come from an elderly man in good health.

In this sample, this clonotype turned up a few times. The rearrangement links TRBV10-3 to TRBJ2-7, with D tentatively TRBD2 (5 bases). This CDR3 contains 15 residues. Deletions cut 6 bases from V and 3 bases from J, with 18 bases between. Germline values: CDR1 ENHRY, CDR2 SYGVKD. The DNA of the CDR3 is TGTGCCATCAGAAGCAATACCGGGGTCCTCTACGAGCAGTACTTC. Translation gives CAIRSNTGVLYEQYF.

This clonotype was recorded a few times. Here the CDR3 reads CAISEEGMEQFF. The CDR3 bases are TGTGCCATCAGTGAGGAGGGAATGGAGCAGTTCTTC. The chain has TRBV10-3 and TRBJ2-1, with D perhaps matching TRBD2 (5 bases). V was shortened by 2 bases and J by 10 bases, with 9 bases between the two germline ends. CDR1 is ENHRY and CDR2 is SYGVKD in the germline V gene. The CDR3 loop spans 12 amino acids.

This clonotype was counted between two and nine times. V gene TRBV7-2 combines with J gene TRBJ2-7; TRBD2 aligns across 11 bases. Germline values: CDR1 SGHTA, CDR2 FQGNSA. V shed 6 bases and J 6 bases; nucleotides not matched to a gene: 19. CDR3 size: 18 residues. The CDR3 spells CASSTGMTSGNYLSEQYF. The CDR3 DNA follows: TGTGCCAGCAGTACAGGGATGACTAGCGGGAACTACCTCTCCGAGCAGTACTTC.

This clonotype has only a few counts. The chain carries TRBV6-6 and TRBJ1-1, with 9 bases identical to TRBD1. Germline V lookup: CDR1 MNHNY, CDR2 SVGAGI (reference sequence). The CDR3 runs to 15 residues. V was clipped by 5 bases and J by 7 bases; unmatched bases: 11. The CDR3 loop reads CASSGRGTGWGEAFF. The CDR3 region has the DNA TGTGCCAGCAGTGGCAGAGGGACAGGGTGGGGTGAAGCTTTCTTT.

The rearrangement joins TRBV27 to TRBJ2-7; 8 bases fit TRBD1. Losses at the gene ends were 5 bases for V and 5 bases for J; bases not matched to a gene: 11. This CDR3 comprises 15 residues. Germline loops: CDR1 MNHEY, CDR2 SMNVEV (reference sequence). CDR3 nucleotide sequence: TGTGCCAGCAGTCGGTTGGGACAGGAGTCCGACGAGCAGTACTTC. Translation: CASSRLGQESDEQYF.

In this sample, this clonotype turned up a few times. This chain uses TRBV6-6 with TRBJ1-2; the D gene is possibly TRBD1 (6 bases). CDR1 and CDR2 (germline): MNHNY, SVGAGI (reference sequence). The CDR3 loop spans 12 amino acids. The germline V and J ends were trimmed by 6 bases and 4 bases, with 9 bases remaining between them. The CDR3 region is CASRQDSYGYTF. The CDR3 DNA is TGTGCCAGCAGACAGGACAGCTATGGCTACACCTTC.

In its sample, this clonotype was seen a few times. The rearrangement links TRBV7-3 to TRBJ2-5, with 7 bases fitting TRBD2. Germline V CDR1 and CDR2: SGHTA, FQGTGA. This CDR3 has 15 amino acids. J lost 5 bases, V lost 5 bases, and 11 bases had no gene match. CDR3 bases: TGTGCCAGCAGCCCCTTTGCGGGAGAGTTGGAGACCCAGTACTTC. This translates into CASSPFAGELETQYF.

The chain links TRBV5-1 to TRBJ2-3; D not resolved. The ends were cut back, 6 bases at V and 1 base at J, with 12 bases in the middle. This CDR3 has 14 amino acids. Germline assignment: CDR1 SGHRS and CDR2 YFSETQ. CDR3 protein: CASKRREGTDTQYF. Written as DNA, the CDR3 is TGCGCCAGCAAACGGAGAGAGGGCACAGATACGCAGTATTTT.

This clonotype appeared a few times. J is TRBJ2-3 and V is TRBV7-2; D uncertain. Between the trimmed V and J ends, which lost 5 bases and 4 bases, there was a span of 7 bases. The CDR3 length is 12 residues. The germline gives CDR1 SGHTA, CDR2 FQGNSA. CDR3: CASSRYPDTQYF. DNA of the CDR3: TGTGCCAGCAGCCGGTACCCAGATACGCAGTATTTT. The whole variable domain, filled in from reference TRBV7-2 and TRBJ2-3, reads GAGVSQSPSNKVTEKGKDVELRCDPISGHTALYWYRQSLGQGLEFLIYFQGNSAPDKSGLPSDRFSAERTGGSVSTLTIQRTQQEDSAVYLCASSRYPDTQYFGPGTRLTVL.

The V gene is TRBV2, the J gene TRBJ2-5; D is unclear. V lost 7 bases, J lost 3 bases, and 9 bases lay in between. This CDR3 has 12 residues. In germline, CDR1 is SNHLY, CDR2 FYNNEI. The CDR3 is CASTWGKETQYF. CDR3 DNA sequence: TGTGCCAGCACATGGGGTAAAGAGACCCAGTACTTC.